What follows are 2 T cell receptor beta chains derived from one specimen sequenced in a study of response to subunit inactivated influenza vaccine. TCRdb passed the RT-PCR reads through MiXCR, listing each CDR3 protein once. The sample holds 150,000 to 200,000 distinct CDR3 sequences, approximately 12% seen once. These data were likewise used in another study, on T cells expressing NK-cell markers. That study adds: What made the TCR beta cDNA was 5'RACE template switching with UMIs.

Sequences were derived from CD8+ T cells sorted from PBMCs, sampled 12 days after vaccination. These receptors were obtained from a man aged 50 or older who received an inactivated influenza vaccine.

The table lists this clonotype with a few counts. The gene calls are TRBV28 and TRBJ2-3; TRBD2 might be the D (6 bases). This CDR3 comprises 15 residues. Germline V lookup: CDR1 MDHEN, CDR2 SYDVKM. V gave up 4 bases and J gave up 1 base, with 12 bases separating them. The CDR3 reads CASSSRGLRTDTQYF. DNA of the CDR3: TGTGCCAGCAGTTCCCGGGGGTTGCGCACAGATACGCAGTATTTT.

The chain links TRBV5-1 to TRBJ2-5; TRBD1 is a possible D gene (5 bases). In germline, CDR1 is SGHRS, CDR2 YFSETQ. V gave up 0 bases and J gave up 0 bases, with 6 bases separating them. This CDR3 contains 14 residues. CDR3 in amino acids: CASSLGQNQETQYF. In DNA form, the CDR3 reads TGCGCCAGCAGCTTGGGACAGAACCAAGAGACCCAGTACTTC.